The 7 T cell receptor beta chains below all came from one sample that was sequenced in a study of blood T cell repertoires in COVID-19. TCRdb's copy holds only in-frame clones and misses some; the assay was immunoSEQ multiplex PCR. The table shows approximately 450,000 clones, with more than 80% occurring only once. The material sequenced was PBMCs or T cells enriched from blood (not recorded which). The receptors were gathered from a man aged 30-40 years who had recovered from COVID-19.

The chain is built from TRBV6-6 and TRBJ2-7; 8 bases map to TRBD1. Germline lookup yields CDR1 MNHNY and CDR2 SVGAGI (reference sequence). This CDR3 region has 14 residues. After removal of 4 bases from V and 4 bases from J, the junction contained 6 bases not matched to a gene. The CDR3: CASSFRDRTYEQYF. CDR3 nucleotide sequence: TGTGCCAGCAGTTTCCGGGACAGGACGTACGAGCAGTACTTC.

The J gene is TRBJ1-1, the V gene TRBV28, with D unresolved. This CDR3 contains 13 residues. The germline gives CDR1 MDHEN, CDR2 SYDVKM. V shed 6 bases and J shed 6 bases, with 14 bases lying between them. This chain's CDR3 is CASSRHGGPEAFF. The CDR3 DNA sequence: TGTGCCAGCAGCAGACACGGTGGCCCTGAAGCTTTCTTT. Drawing the rest from reference TRBV28 and TRBJ1-1, the complete variable domain is DVKVTQSSRYLVKRTGEKVFLECVQDMDHENMFWYRQDPGLGLRLIYFSYDVKMKEKGDIPEGYSVSREKKERFSLILESASTNQTSMYLCASSRHGGPEAFFGQGTRLTVV.

The chain combines TRBV20-1 with TRBJ2-1; no definite D call. The CDR3 is made up of 11 amino acids. The germline V gene encodes CDR1 DFQATT and CDR2 SNEGSKA (reference sequence). Trimming removed 3 bases from V and 8 bases from J, with 8 bases in between. CDR3 residues: CSASLEYEQFF. The CDR3 DNA reads TGCAGTGCTAGTCTCGAGTATGAGCAGTTCTTC.

This CDR3 is CASSFSVQQFF. In DNA form, the CDR3 reads TGTGCCAGCAGTTTTTCAGTTCAGCAGTTCTTC. V and J are TRBV28 and TRBJ2-1; D gene ambiguous. CDR1 MDHEN and CDR2 SYDVKM come from the germline V gene. The CDR3 loop spans 11 amino acids. V was trimmed by 3 bases and J by 11 bases, leaving 8 bases between them.

This clone was found once. The CDR3: CASSYSAQGAGGYTF. The CDR3 DNA reads as TGTGCCAGCAGTTACTCCGCGCAGGGGGCAGGCGGCTACACCTTC. J is TRBJ1-2 and V is TRBV6-5; 8 bases map to TRBD1. V dropped 0 bases and J dropped 8; count of bases not matched to a gene: 8. This CDR3 contains 15 residues. Germline CDR1 MNHEY, CDR2 SVGAGI.

V and J are TRBV18 and TRBJ2-3; the match to TRBD2 covers 12 bases. Germline CDR1 reads KGHSH; CDR2 reads LQKENI. V lost 3 bases and J lost 4; bases outside the gene matches: 11. The CDR3 runs to 18 residues. The CDR3 DNA reads TGTGCCAGCTCACCGCTTTCCCAACTAGCGGGAGGCGCAGATACGCAGTATTTT. Translation gives CASSPLSQLAGGADTQYF.

The chain couples TRBV4-1 to TRBJ1-4, with D maybe TRBD1 (6 bases). The CDR3 loop spans 14 amino acids. The germline gives CDR1 MGHRA, CDR2 YSYEKL. The germline V and J ends were trimmed by 4 bases and 4 bases, with 10 bases remaining between them. The CDR3 spells CASSRTAHNEKLFF. For the CDR3, the DNA is TGCGCCAGCAGCCGGACAGCTCATAATGAAAAACTGTTTTTT.